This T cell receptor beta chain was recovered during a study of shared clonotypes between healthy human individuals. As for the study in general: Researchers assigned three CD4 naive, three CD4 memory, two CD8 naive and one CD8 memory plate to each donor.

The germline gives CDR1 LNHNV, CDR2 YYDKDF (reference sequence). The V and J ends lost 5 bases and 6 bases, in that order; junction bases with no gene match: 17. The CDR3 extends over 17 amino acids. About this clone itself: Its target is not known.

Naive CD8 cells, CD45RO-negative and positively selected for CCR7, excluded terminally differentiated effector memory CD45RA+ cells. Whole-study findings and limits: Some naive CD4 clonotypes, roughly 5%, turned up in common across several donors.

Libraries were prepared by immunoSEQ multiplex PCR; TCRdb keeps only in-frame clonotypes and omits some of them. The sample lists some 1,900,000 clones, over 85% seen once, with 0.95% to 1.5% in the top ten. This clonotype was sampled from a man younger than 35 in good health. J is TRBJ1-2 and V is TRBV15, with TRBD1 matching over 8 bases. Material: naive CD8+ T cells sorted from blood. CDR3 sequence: CATSFQYALDRDHGYTF. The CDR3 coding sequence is TGTGCCACCAGCTTCCAATACGCCCTGGACAGGGACCATGGCTACACCTTC.